This T cell receptor beta chain comes out of a study of blood T cells in healthy people across ages. In the study overall: About one barcoded beta molecule per two T cells was captured by template switching.

Whole-study findings and limits: Among T cells, TCR beta diversity per million cells dropped roughly linearly as age rose. A strong correlation was found between TCR beta diversity and the percentage of naive T cells.

Each sample had at least 6 million PBMCs isolated. This clonotype was detected a few times. The antigen is undetermined. Sample-barcoded 5' priming and a J-beta primer mix drove a second PCR of 7 to 11 cycles. TCRdb reprocessed the 5' RACE reads via MiXCR and lists one record per CDR3 protein. The sample lists 1,800,000 or so distinct CDR3 sequences, more than 35% seen once, with 23% in the top ten. The CDR3 spans 12 residues. From germline, CDR1 is DFQATT and CDR2 SNEGSKA (reference sequence). V was pared by 5 bases and J by 3 bases, with 11 bases between. The specimen sequenced was blood. The sequence came from a human donor in good health. The rearrangement links TRBV20-1 to TRBJ2-7; no reliable D call. Here the CDR3 reads CSALKDGYEQYF. The CDR3 bases are TGCAGTGCTCTCAAGGACGGCTACGAGCAGTACTTC.